The next 26 T cell receptor beta chains were all read from a single sample in a study of monozygotic twins with inflammatory bowel disease. TCRdb processed the 5' RACE reads again and assigns one entry to each CDR3 protein, with no DNA. Its table lists approximately 200,000 distinct CDR3 sequences. The sequenced material came from blood. All receptors come from a human donor with ulcerative colitis or Crohn's disease, or a healthy co-twin of an affected twin (not recorded which).

V usage is TRBV6-1 and J usage is TRBJ1-6; the TCRdb call, TRBD1, lacks DNA for checking. The germline V gene encodes CDR1 MNHNS and CDR2 SASEGT. This CDR3 is built from 16 residues. The CDR3 here is CASSDLRGPPNSPLHF.

The J gene is TRBJ2-7, the V gene TRBV29-1. Germline V lookup: CDR1 SQVTM, CDR2 ANQGSEA. The CDR3 length is 12 residues. The CDR3 here is CSVEVGTYEQYF.

The rearrangement joins TRBV18 to TRBJ1-1. Germline CDR1 reads KGHSH; CDR2 reads LQKENI. The CDR3 is made up of 15 amino acids. The chain's CDR3 is CASSPPNSPDTEAFF.

The chain links TRBV9 to TRBJ2-5; absent DNA, TCRdb's TRBD1 call cannot be checked. The CDR3 covers 14 residues. The germline V gene encodes CDR1 SGDLS and CDR2 YYNGEE. CDR3: CASSGQQSRETQYF.

This rearrangement joins TRBV2 to TRBJ2-3; the TCRdb D gene call, TRBD1, has no DNA to confirm it. Germline V gives CDR1 SNHLY, CDR2 FYNNEI. The CDR3 is 12 residues long. The CDR3 spells CASSENRGSQYF.

The CDR3: CATNDQYNEQFF. The rearrangement joins TRBV19 to TRBJ2-1. Germline CDR1 is LNHDA and CDR2 is SQIVND (reference sequence). The CDR3 covers 12 residues.

This sequence joins TRBV7-6 and TRBJ2-7. Germline CDR1 and CDR2: SGHVS and FNYEAQ. There are 13 residues in the CDR3. This CDR3 reads CASSLDSLYEQYF.

This chain joins TRBV7-3 and TRBJ2-1; TCRdb proposes TRBD1, but this gene call is untestable without DNA. The germline gives CDR1 SGHTA, CDR2 FQGTGA. The CDR3 totals 15 residues. Here the CDR3 reads CASSSRDSSYNEQFF.

V is TRBV20-1 and J is TRBJ1-1; the TCRdb D gene call, TRBD1, has no DNA to confirm it. Germline V gene data show CDR1 as DFQATT and CDR2 as SNEGSKA (reference sequence). The CDR3 consists of 14 residues. This chain's CDR3 is CSARDSGNPAEAFF.

J is TRBJ2-7 and V is TRBV12-3 or TRBV12-4. This CDR3 has 15 residues. CDR3 amino acids: CASSSSGGSSYEQYF.

The CDR3 spells CSARGPGGQGAYEQYF. The chain recombines TRBV20-1 with TRBJ2-7; TCRdb's D call of TRBD1 is untestable without DNA. Germline V CDR1 and CDR2: DFQATT, SNEGSKA (reference sequence). CDR3 length: 16 amino acids.

The gene calls are TRBV9 and TRBJ1-1. CDR1 and CDR2 from the germline V gene are SGDLS and YYNGEE. The CDR3 loop spans 12 amino acids. The CDR3: CASSVGHGRTFF.

The genes are TRBV11-2 and TRBJ2-1; TCRdb's D call of TRBD2 is untestable without DNA. The length of the CDR3 is 15 residues. Germline CDR1 and CDR2: SGHAT and FQNNGV. This CDR3 reads CASSLLAGSYNEQFF. Complete variable domain (other parts from reference TRBV11-2 and TRBJ2-1): EAGVAQSPRYKIIEKRQSVAFWCNPISGHATLYWYQQILGQGPKLLIQFQNNGVVDDSQLPKDRFSAERLKGVDSTLKIQPAKLEDSAVYLCASSLLAGSYNEQFFGPGTRLTVL.

The rearrangement uses TRBV5-1 and TRBJ2-5; TCRdb's D gene call, TRBD1, goes unchecked for lack of DNA. CDR1 is SGHRS and CDR2 is YFSETQ in the germline V gene. The CDR3 contains 15 residues. The CDR3 loop reads CASSGEQGYGETQYF.

The chain employs TRBV6-1 and TRBJ2-3; TCRdb indicates TRBD1, and absent DNA this call remains unverified. Per the germline V gene, CDR1 is MNHNS and CDR2 is SASEGT. The length of the CDR3 is 14 residues. The CDR3 sequence is CASTPRGATDTQYF.

The genes are TRBV29-1 and TRBJ2-5. The CDR3 has 11 amino acids. Germline V gene sequence: CDR1 SQVTM, CDR2 ANQGSEA. The CDR3 sequence: CSVRIGETQYF. The variable domain in full, with the rest retrieved from reference TRBV29-1 and TRBJ2-5, is SAVISQKPSRDICQRGTSLTIQCQVDSQVTMMFWYRQQPGQSLTLIATANQGSEATYESGFVIDKFPISRPNLTFSTLTVSNMSPEDSSIYLCSVRIGETQYFGPGTRLLVL.

The chain carries TRBV5-1 and TRBJ2-2. This CDR3 is built from 14 residues. CDR1 is SGHRS and CDR2 is YFSETQ in the germline V gene. The CDR3 protein is CASSLARDTGELFF.

The rearrangement joins TRBV5-1 to TRBJ1-4; TCRdb's D call of TRBD1 is untestable without DNA. Per the germline V gene, CDR1 is SGHRS and CDR2 is YFSETQ. CDR3 length: 14 amino acids. The CDR3 is CASSLEQGGEKLFF.

The chain employs TRBV20-1 and TRBJ1-1. Germline V gene data show CDR1 as DFQATT and CDR2 as SNEGSKA (reference sequence). The CDR3 runs 16 residues. CDR3 residues: CSARDQRVADRAEAFF.

This sequence joins TRBV6-5 and TRBJ1-3; lacking DNA, the TRBD1 call made by TCRdb goes unchecked. Germline V CDR1 and CDR2: MNHEY, SVGAGI. The CDR3 consists of 16 residues. The CDR3 loop is CASSFDSPSTGNTIYF.

This rearrangement joins TRBV7-9 to TRBJ1-6. Germline lookup yields CDR1 SEHNR and CDR2 FQNEAQ (reference sequence). The CDR3 has 11 residues. CDR3 sequence reads: CASSLASPLHF.

This CDR3 is CASSFRQGADGYTF. This chain uses TRBV12-3 or TRBV12-4 with TRBJ1-2; TCRdb calls TRBD1, which cannot be checked without DNA. The CDR3 totals 14 residues.

The V and J genes are TRBV5-1 and TRBJ1-1; lacking DNA, the TRBD1 call made by TCRdb goes unchecked. CDR3 length: 18 residues. The germline CDR1 and CDR2 sequences are SGHRS and YFSETQ. CDR3 protein: CASSLAGGLGEGGTEAFF.

The CDR3 reads CSALDRESSGANVLTF. The gene calls are TRBV20-1 and TRBJ2-6; there is no DNA to check the TCRdb D call of TRBD1. CDR3 length: 16 residues. Germline lookup yields CDR1 DFQATT and CDR2 SNEGSKA (reference sequence).

The chain couples TRBV19 to TRBJ1-6. CDR3 size: 13 residues. Germline V gene sequence: CDR1 LNHDA, CDR2 SQIVND (reference sequence). CDR3 amino acids: CASSRVVNSPLHF.

The genes are TRBV20-1 and TRBJ2-1; the D call from TCRdb, TRBD2, cannot be confirmed without DNA. Germline CDR1 DFQATT, CDR2 SNEGSKA (reference sequence). The CDR3 has 14 residues. The CDR3 spells CSGQNSGGADEQFF.